Below are 2 T cell receptor beta chains sequenced from a single sample in a study of OX40 agonist ivuxolimab in advanced cancers. The library was produced with the immunoSEQ multiplex PCR assay. The immuneACCESS repertoire file appears here via TCRdb, limited to in-frame rearrangements. These files lack a portion of the clones; in checked studies, under half of the deficit traces to unresolved V genes, and the cause of the others is not known. The sample table contains about 81,000 clones; only one count was recorded for approximately 94% of them. Over 11% of the sample belongs to the ten largest clones. Sample: CD4+ or CD8+ T cells sorted from blood, taken in a trial of the OX40 agonist ivuxolimab. Every receptor here comes from an adult with an advanced solid tumor such as melanoma, head and neck, liver or kidney cancer.

This sequence joins TRBV4-3 and TRBJ1-1; D unresolved. In germline, CDR1 is LGHNA, CDR2 YSLEER. Deletions cut 1 base from V and 1 base from J, with 7 bases between. The CDR3 loop spans 14 amino acids. CDR3 nucleotides: TGCGCCAGCAGCCAAGTTTGGGGGAACACTGAAGCTTTCTTT. Its translation: CASSQVWGNTEAFF.

The V gene is TRBV10-3, the J gene TRBJ1-2, with a possible D match to TRBD1 (6 bases). Germline lookup yields CDR1 ENHRY and CDR2 SYGVKD. The V end was cut by 5 bases, the J end by 2 bases, with 12 bases between. The CDR3 is made up of 14 amino acids. The CDR3 spells CAISSDTGNYGYTF. CDR3 sequence (DNA): TGTGCCATCAGTAGCGATACAGGGAACTATGGCTACACCTTC.